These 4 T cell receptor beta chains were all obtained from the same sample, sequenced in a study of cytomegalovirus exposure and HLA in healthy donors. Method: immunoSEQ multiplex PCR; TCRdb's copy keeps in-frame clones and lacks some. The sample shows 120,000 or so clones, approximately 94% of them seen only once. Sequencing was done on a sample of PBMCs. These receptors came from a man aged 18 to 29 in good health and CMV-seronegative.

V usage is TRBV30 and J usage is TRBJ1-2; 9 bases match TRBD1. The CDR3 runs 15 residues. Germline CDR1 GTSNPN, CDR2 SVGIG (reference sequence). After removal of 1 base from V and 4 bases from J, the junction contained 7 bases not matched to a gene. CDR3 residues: CAWSGPMTGGYGYTF. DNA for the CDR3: TGTGCCTGGAGTGGGCCTATGACAGGGGGCTATGGCTACACCTTC.

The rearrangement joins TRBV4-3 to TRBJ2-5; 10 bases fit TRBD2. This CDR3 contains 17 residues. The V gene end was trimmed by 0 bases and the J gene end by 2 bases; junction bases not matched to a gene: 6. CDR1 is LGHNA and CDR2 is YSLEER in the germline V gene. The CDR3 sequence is CASSQEIRAGGQETQYF. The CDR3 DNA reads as TGCGCCAGCAGCCAAGAGATTAGAGCGGGAGGGCAAGAGACCCAGTACTTC.

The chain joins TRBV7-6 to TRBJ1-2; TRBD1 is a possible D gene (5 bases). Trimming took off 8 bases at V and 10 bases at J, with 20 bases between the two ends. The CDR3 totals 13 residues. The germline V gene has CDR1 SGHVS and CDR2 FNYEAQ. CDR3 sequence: CASSLGAGLDYTF. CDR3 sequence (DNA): TGTGCCAGCTCCTTAGGGGCAGGGTTGGACTACACCTTC.

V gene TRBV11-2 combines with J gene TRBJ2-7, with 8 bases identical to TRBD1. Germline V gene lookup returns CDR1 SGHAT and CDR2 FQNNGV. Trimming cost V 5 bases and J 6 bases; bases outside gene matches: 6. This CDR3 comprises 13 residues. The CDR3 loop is CASSRGQGGEQYF. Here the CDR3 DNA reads TGTGCCAGCAGCCGAGGACAGGGAGGCGAGCAGTACTTC.